Described below is a single TCR beta chain sequence and its context. CDR1 is SGHTA and CDR2 is FQGNSA in the germline V gene. The CDR3 consists of 16 residues. The V and J ends lost 3 bases and 4 bases respectively, with 17 bases between them. The sample originates from a study of cytomegalovirus exposure and HLA in healthy donors. Both 60 Vbeta primers and 13 Jbeta primers went into the PCR. Profiling relied on immunoSEQ multiplex PCR, and the TCRdb table lists in-frame clones only, not all of them. Counted here are approximately 190,000 clones, 81% occurring once; the ten biggest clones make up 3% to 4%.

This chain joins TRBV7-2 and TRBJ2-3; possible D gene TRBD2, 6 bases. Material for sequencing was PBMCs. The TCR was taken from a man in his fifties or sixties in good health and CMV-seronegative. The CDR3 bases are TGTGCCAGCAGCTTCATAGCAGGAGGGTCGGCAGATACGCAGTATTTT. Translating it yields CASSFIAGGSADTQYF. Variable domain in full (rest from reference TRBV7-2 and TRBJ2-3): GAGVSQSPSNKVTEKGKDVELRCDPISGHTALYWYRQSLGQGLEFLIYFQGNSAPDKSGLPSDRFSAERTGGSVSTLTIQRTQQEDSAVYLCASSFIAGGSADTQYFGPGTRLTVL.